This T cell receptor beta chain came from a study of identical twins (dated by TCRdb to 2016 to 2017). In the study overall: To test whether fetal clonotypes persist, the study used deep sequencing on TCR alpha and beta repertoires from monozygotic twins, unrelated adults of various ages, and cord blood. Replicate twin experiments were performed at different times using different library preparation protocols to rule out contamination. Findings and caveats that apply to the study as a whole: In monozygotic twins, out-of-frame TCR alpha sharing was systematically underestimated by recombination models, although the models agreed with sharing between unrelated individuals. Abundant cord blood beta clonotypes had fewer insertions, young adult naive repertoires showed a similar but weaker trend, and memory repertoires showed no such trend. Invariant T cells such as MAIT and iNKT could partly confound zero-insertion analyses, though diverse VJ usage argued against this for most clonotypes. Because the same donors could not be followed over many years, the conclusions relied on cross-sectional statistical analysis. Out-of-frame TCR alpha sequences shared between twins showed an excess of low generation-probability sequences compared with coincidental sharing between unrelated individuals. A weaker excess of twin sharing was found in beta out-of-frame sequences because the signal-to-noise ratio was lowered by fewer shared sequences.

Libraries came from 5' RACE. The listed sequencing device is Illumina HiSeq 2000. A universal primer binding site was introduced by template switching, and a unique molecular identifier was present in the final cDNA, enabling accurate counting of TCR cDNA molecules. Specific primers in the conserved constant-segment region were used to synthesize first-strand cDNA for the TCR alpha and beta chains. To control for contamination, every cDNA library was double barcoded, receiving both a SMART-Mk sample barcode and Illumina barcodes. TruSeq adapter sequences along with Illumina sample barcodes were introduced in two successive PCR steps. The Illumina HiSeq platform was used with custom primers to sequence TCR alpha and beta cDNA libraries. In the paper's pipeline: Raw reads were processed with MiGEC to extract unique molecular identifiers, and MiXCR was used to determine CDR3 positions. Recombination models were inferred per individual with the repgenHMM and IGoR tools using an EM algorithm. The tcR package in R was used for shared clonotype analysis, with sharing normalized by the product of cloneset sizes. To study raw recombination without the effects of thymic and clonal selection, out-of-frame nonproductive sequences were analyzed. The public reads were reanalyzed by TCRdb: fastp trimming at Q25, MiXCR alignment, in-frame beta chains only. Entries are consolidated by CDR3 protein sequence, retaining the most common genes and DNA. The V and J calls, along with clone size, are taken from TCRdb and not from the paper's own processing. The sample table holds around 1.7 million distinct CDR3 sequences, of which roughly 35% were seen once. Roughly 0.3% of the sample belongs to the ten largest clones.

CDR1 and CDR2, per the germline V gene, are SGHVS and FQNEAQ. Spanning cysteine to phenylalanine, the CDR3 consists of 18 amino acids. Only the CDR3 part of the read is kept: 54 bases, read in frame from the first base. Of note for this clonotype: The specificity of this receptor is unknown. Per-nucleotide qualities are absent, and no much larger clonotype sits a single base away.

Every donor in the study was a healthy Caucasian. This clonotype originated in a newborn girl in good health. The sequence links TRBV7-8 to TRBJ2-5; the central 12 bases match TRBD2. The end of the DNA aligns better with TRBJ2-7, so the J call may be wrong. The sample taken for sequencing was cord blood. The DNA sequence reads TGTGCCAGCAGCTCCCGACTAGCGGGAGTGTCATCGTTTTACGAGCAGTACTTC. The translation is CASSSRLAGVSSFYEQYF.